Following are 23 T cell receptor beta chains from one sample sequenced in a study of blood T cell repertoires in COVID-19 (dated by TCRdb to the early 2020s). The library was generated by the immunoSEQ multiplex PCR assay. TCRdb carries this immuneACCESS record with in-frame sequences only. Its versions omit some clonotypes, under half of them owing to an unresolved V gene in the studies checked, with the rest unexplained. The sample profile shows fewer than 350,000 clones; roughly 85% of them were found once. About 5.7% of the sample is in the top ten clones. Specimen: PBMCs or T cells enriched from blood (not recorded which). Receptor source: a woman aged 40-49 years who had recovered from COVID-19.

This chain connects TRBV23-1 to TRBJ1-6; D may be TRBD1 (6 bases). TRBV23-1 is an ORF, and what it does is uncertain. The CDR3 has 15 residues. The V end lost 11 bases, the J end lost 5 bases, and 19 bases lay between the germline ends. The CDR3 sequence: CAGPAGTPNNSPLHF. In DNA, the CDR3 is TGCGCCGGTCCTGCCGGGACACCCAATAATTCACCCCTCCACTTT.

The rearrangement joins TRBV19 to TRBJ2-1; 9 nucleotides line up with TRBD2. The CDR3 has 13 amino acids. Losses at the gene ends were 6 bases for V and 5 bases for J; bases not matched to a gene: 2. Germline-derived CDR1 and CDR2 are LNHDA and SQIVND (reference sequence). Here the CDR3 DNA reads TGTGCCAGTAGCCGCGGGAGGGACAATGAGCAGTTCTTC. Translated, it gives CASSRGRDNEQFF.

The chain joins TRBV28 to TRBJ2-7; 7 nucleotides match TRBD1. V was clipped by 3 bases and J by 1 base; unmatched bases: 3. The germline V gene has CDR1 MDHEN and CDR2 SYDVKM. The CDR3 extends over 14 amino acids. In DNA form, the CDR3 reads TGTGCCAGCAGTTTGACAGGGTTGTCCTACGAGCAGTACTTC. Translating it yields CASSLTGLSYEQYF.

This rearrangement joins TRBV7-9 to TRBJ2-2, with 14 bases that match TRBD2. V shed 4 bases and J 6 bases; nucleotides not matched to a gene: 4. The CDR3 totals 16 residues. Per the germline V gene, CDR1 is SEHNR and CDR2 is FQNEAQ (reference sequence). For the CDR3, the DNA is TGTGCCAGCAGCTGGGGACTAGCGGGAGCCCCCGGGGAGCTGTTTTTT. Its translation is CASSWGLAGAPGELFF.

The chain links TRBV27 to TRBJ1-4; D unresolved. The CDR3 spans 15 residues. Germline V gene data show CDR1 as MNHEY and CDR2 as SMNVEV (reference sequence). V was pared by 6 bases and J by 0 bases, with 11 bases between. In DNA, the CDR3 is TGTGCCAGCAGCCCAAACAGAGCAACTAATGAAAAACTGTTTTTT. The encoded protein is CASSPNRATNEKLFF.

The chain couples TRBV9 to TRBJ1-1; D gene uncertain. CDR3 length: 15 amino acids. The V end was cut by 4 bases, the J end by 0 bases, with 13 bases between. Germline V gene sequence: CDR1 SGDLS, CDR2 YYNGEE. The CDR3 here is CASSSPTDMNTEAFF. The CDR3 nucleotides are TGTGCCAGCAGCTCTCCCACAGACATGAACACTGAAGCTTTCTTT.

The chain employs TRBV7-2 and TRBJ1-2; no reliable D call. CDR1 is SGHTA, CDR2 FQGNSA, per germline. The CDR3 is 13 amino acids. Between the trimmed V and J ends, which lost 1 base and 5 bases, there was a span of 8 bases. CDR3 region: CASSLGQEYGYTF. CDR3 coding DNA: TGTGCCAGCAGCTTAGGACAAGAATATGGCTACACCTTC.

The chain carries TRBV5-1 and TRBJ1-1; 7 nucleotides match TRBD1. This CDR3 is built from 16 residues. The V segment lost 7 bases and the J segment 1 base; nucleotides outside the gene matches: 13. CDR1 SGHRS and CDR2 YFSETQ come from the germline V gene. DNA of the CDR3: TGCGCCAGCTCCCCTCGACAGGGAAGGGGGAACACTGAAGCTTTCTTT. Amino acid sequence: CASSPRQGRGNTEAFF.

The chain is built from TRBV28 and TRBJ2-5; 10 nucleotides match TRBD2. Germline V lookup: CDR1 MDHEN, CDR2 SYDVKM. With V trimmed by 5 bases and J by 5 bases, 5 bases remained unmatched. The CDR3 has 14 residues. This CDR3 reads CASSQLAGMETQYF. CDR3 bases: TGTGCCAGCAGTCAACTAGCGGGAATGGAGACCCAGTACTTC.

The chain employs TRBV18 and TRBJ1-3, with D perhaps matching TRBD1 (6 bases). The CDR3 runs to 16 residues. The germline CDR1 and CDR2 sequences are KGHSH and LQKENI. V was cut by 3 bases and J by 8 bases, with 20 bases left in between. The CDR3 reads CASSPDTYRVGDTIYF. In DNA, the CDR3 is TGTGCCAGCTCACCCGACACGTACAGGGTCGGAGACACCATATATTTT.

The chain's CDR3 is CASSLRGGASNQPQHF. In DNA, the CDR3 is TGTGCCAGCAGTCTTCGCGGGGGGGCGAGTAATCAGCCCCAGCATTTT. The genes are TRBV28 and TRBJ1-5; perhaps TRBD1 as D (6 bases). The V end was cut by 5 bases, the J end by 4 bases, with 18 bases between. This CDR3 is built from 16 residues. Germline CDR1 reads MDHEN; CDR2 reads SYDVKM.

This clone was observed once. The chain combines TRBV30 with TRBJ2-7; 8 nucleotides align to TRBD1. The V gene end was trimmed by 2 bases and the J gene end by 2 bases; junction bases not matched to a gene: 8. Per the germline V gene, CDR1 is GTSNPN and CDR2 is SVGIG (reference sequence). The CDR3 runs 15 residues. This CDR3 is CAWSPRTGKTYEQYF. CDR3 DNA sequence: TGTGCCTGGAGTCCCCGGACAGGGAAAACCTACGAGCAGTACTTC.

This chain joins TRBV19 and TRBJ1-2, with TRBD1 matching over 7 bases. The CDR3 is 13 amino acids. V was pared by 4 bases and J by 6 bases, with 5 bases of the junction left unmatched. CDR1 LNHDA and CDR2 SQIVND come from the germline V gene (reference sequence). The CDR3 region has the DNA TGTGCCAGTAGTACCCCGACAGGGAATGGCTACACCTTC. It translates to CASSTPTGNGYTF.

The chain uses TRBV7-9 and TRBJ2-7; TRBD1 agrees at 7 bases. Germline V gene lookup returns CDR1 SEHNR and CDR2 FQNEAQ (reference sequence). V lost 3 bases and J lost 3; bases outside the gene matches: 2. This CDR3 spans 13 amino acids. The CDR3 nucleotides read TGTGCCAGCAGCTTGGGACAGTACTACGAGCAGTACTTC. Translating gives CASSLGQYYEQYF. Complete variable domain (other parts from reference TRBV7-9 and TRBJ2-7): DTGVSQNPRHKITKRGQNVTFRCDPISEHNRLYWYRQTLGQGPEFLTYFQNEAQLEKSRLLSDRFSAERPKGSFSTLEIQRTEQGDSAMYLCASSLGQYYEQYFGPGTRLTVT.

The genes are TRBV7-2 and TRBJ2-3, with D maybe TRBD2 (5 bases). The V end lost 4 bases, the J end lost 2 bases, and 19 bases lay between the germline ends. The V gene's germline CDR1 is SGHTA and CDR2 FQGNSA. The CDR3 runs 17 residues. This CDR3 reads CASSSPLTSISTDTQYF. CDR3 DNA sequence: TGTGCCAGCAGCTCCCCCCTTACTAGTATATCCACAGATACGCAGTATTTT.

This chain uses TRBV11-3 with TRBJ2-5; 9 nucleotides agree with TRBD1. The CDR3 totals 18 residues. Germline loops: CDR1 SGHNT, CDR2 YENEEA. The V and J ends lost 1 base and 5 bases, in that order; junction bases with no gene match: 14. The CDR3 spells CASSLGAVTGGLGETQYF. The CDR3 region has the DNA TGTGCCAGCAGCTTAGGAGCCGTGACAGGGGGTCTGGGGGAGACCCAGTACTTC.

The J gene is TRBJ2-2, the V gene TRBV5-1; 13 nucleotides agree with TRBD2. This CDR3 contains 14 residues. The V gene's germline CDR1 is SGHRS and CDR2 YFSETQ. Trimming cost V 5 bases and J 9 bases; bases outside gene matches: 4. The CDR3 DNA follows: TGCGCCAGCAGAGGACTAGCGGGAGTAAGGGAGCTGTTTTTT. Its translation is CASRGLAGVRELFF.

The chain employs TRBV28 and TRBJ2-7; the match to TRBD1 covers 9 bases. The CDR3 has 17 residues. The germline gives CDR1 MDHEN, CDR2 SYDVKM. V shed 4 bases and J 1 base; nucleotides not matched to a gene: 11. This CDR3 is CASSYPGQGFTSYEQYF. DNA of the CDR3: TGTGCCAGCAGTTACCCGGGACAGGGCTTCACTTCCTACGAGCAGTACTTC.

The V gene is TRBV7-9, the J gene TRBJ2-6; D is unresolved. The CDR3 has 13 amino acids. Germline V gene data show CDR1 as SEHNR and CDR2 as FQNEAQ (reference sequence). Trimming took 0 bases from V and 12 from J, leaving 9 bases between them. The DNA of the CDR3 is TGTGCCAGCAGCTTAGCAGGTTCAGGCGTCCTGACTTTC. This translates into CASSLAGSGVLTF.

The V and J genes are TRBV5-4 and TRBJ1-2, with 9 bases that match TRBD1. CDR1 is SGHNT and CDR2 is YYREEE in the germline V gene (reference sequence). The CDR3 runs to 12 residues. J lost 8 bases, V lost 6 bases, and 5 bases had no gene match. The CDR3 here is CASNRQGEGYTF. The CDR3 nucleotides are TGTGCCAGCAACCGACAGGGGGAGGGCTACACCTTC.

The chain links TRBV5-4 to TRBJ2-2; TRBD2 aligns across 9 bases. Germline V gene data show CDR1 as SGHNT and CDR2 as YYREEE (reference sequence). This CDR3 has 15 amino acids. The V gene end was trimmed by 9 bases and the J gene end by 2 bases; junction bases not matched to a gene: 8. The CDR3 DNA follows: TGTGCCACCTGGGCGGGAGGGCCAAACACCGGGGAGCTGTTTTTT. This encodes CATWAGGPNTGELFF.

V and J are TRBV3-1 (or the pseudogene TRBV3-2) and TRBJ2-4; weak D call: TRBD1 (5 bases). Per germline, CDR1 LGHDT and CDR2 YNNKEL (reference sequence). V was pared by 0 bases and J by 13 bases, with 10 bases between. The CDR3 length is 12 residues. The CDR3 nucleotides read TGTGCCAGCAGCCAAGATCTCGACAGCCAGTACTTC. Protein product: CASSQDLDSQYF.

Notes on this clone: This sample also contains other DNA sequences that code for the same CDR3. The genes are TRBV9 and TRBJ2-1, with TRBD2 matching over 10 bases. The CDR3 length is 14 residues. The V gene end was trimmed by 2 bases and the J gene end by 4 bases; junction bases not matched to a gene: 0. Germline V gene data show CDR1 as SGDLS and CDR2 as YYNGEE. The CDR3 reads CASSVTSGYNEQFF. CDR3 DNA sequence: TGTGCCAGCAGCGTGACTAGCGGGTACAATGAGCAGTTCTTC.